Each of the 32 T cell receptor beta chains below was sequenced from the same sample in a study of blood T cell repertoires in COVID-19. The table came from immunoSEQ multiplex PCR; TCRdb's copy has only in-frame clones and leaves some out. This table holds approximately 180,000 clones, roughly 87% found once. The sequencing input was peripheral blood. These receptors were collected from a woman in her 70s with acute or convalescent COVID-19.

In its sample, this clone was seen a few times. The CDR3: CASSPRGTGQPQHF. CDR3 in DNA: TGCGCCAGCAGCCCTAGGGGTACCGGGCAGCCCCAGCATTTT. The chain recombines TRBV23-1 with TRBJ1-5, with D possibly matching TRBD1 (5 bases). TRBV23-1 is an ORF for which the function is uncertain. V shed 6 bases and J shed 7 bases, with 16 bases lying between them. The CDR3 loop spans 14 amino acids.

V gene TRBV7-2 combines with J gene TRBJ2-5; 8 bases are shared with TRBD2. The CDR3 covers 14 residues. The germline V gene has CDR1 SGHTA and CDR2 FQGNSA. V dropped 3 bases and J dropped 4; count of bases not matched to a gene: 4. CDR3 sequence reads: CASSFSGGGETQYF. CDR3 DNA sequence: TGTGCCAGCAGCTTTTCGGGGGGGGGAGAGACCCAGTACTTC.

This rearrangement joins TRBV12-3 or TRBV12-4 to TRBJ1-5; the D is unclear. V was shortened by 4 bases and J by 5 bases, with 9 bases between the two germline ends. The length of the CDR3 is 13 residues. The CDR3 spells CASSYSRDQPQHF. CDR3 nucleotide sequence: TGTGCCAGCAGTTATTCGAGGGATCAGCCCCAGCATTTT.

The V gene is TRBV4-3, the J gene TRBJ1-1; 9 bases map to TRBD1. CDR1 and CDR2 from the germline V gene are LGHNA and YSLEER. The CDR3 consists of 17 residues. Trimming took 1 base from V and 1 from J; bases not matched to a gene: 7. This chain's CDR3 is CASSQVPGQGSNTEAFF. CDR3 sequence (DNA): TGCGCCAGCAGCCAAGTCCCGGGACAGGGCTCGAACACTGAAGCTTTCTTT.

Concerning this clone: One junction end does not reproduce the germline sequence, and a read error may be involved. The chain couples TRBV28 to TRBJ1-2; D unclear. CDR1 MDHEN and CDR2 SYDVKM come from the germline V gene. This CDR3 is built from 12 residues. In DNA form, the CDR3 reads TGTGCCAGCAGTCCTCCCGCGGAGGCGGGGTGTTTC. Protein: CASSPPAEAGCF.

V gene TRBV28 combines with J gene TRBJ1-1; 9 bases fit TRBD1. CDR3 length: 11 amino acids. V lost 5 bases and J lost 8; bases outside the gene matches: 0. From germline, CDR1 is MDHEN and CDR2 SYDVKM. CDR3 nucleotide sequence: TGTGCCAGCAGTGGGACAGGGGAAGCTTTCTTT. Its translation is CASSGTGEAFF. The entire variable domain, with the rest obtained from reference TRBV28 and TRBJ1-1, is as follows: DVKVTQSSRYLVKRTGEKVFLECVQDMDHENMFWYRQDPGLGLRLIYFSYDVKMKEKGDIPEGYSVSREKKERFSLILESASTNQTSMYLCASSGTGEAFFGQGTRLTVV.

V and J are TRBV28 and TRBJ2-3; 10 nucleotides line up with TRBD2. Per the germline V gene, CDR1 is MDHEN and CDR2 is SYDVKM. Trimming cost V 3 bases and J 4 bases; bases outside gene matches: 7. The CDR3 spans 16 residues. The CDR3 loop reads CASSLALAGVADTQYF. The DNA of the CDR3 is TGTGCCAGCAGTTTGGCCCTAGCGGGAGTGGCAGATACGCAGTATTTT.

The V gene is TRBV7-3, the J gene TRBJ2-3; D ambiguous. With 2 bases removed from V and 3 bases from J, the gap between germline ends came to 6 bases. Germline assignment: CDR1 SGHTA and CDR2 FQGTGA. The CDR3 totals 13 residues. In nucleotides, the CDR3 is TGTGCCAGCAGCTTATCTCGTACAGATACGCAGTATTTT. This encodes CASSLSRTDTQYF.

The chain couples TRBV19 to TRBJ2-7; D is undetermined. The length of the CDR3 is 12 residues. V was clipped by 5 bases and J by 5 bases, with 10 bases between them. Per the germline V gene, CDR1 is LNHDA and CDR2 is SQIVND (reference sequence). This chain's CDR3 is CASSPGFDEQYF. As DNA, the CDR3 is TGTGCCAGTAGTCCCGGGTTCGACGAGCAGTACTTC.

This chain joins TRBV19 and TRBJ1-5, with TRBD1 matching over 8 bases. The CDR3 is made up of 16 amino acids. Germline V gene lookup returns CDR1 LNHDA and CDR2 SQIVND (reference sequence). V was pared by 4 bases and J by 6 bases, with 11 bases of the junction left unmatched. CDR3 region: CASSTPHRGGSQPQHF. DNA for the CDR3: TGTGCCAGTAGTACCCCCCACAGGGGGGGCTCTCAGCCCCAGCATTTT.

The chain is built from TRBV28 and TRBJ1-1; D remains ambiguous. From germline, CDR1 is MDHEN and CDR2 SYDVKM. Trimming took 6 bases from V and 0 from J, leaving 8 bases between them. This CDR3 has 13 residues. CDR3 sequence reads: CASRWALNTEAFF. CDR3 nucleotide sequence: TGTGCCAGCAGATGGGCTCTGAACACTGAAGCTTTCTTT.

The chain recombines TRBV19 with TRBJ2-1, with 9 bases matching TRBD2. This CDR3 comprises 14 residues. Germline V gives CDR1 LNHDA, CDR2 SQIVND (reference sequence). With V trimmed by 8 bases and J by 7 bases, 9 bases remained unmatched. CDR3 region: CASSFLAGSNEQFF. CDR3 bases: TGTGCCAGTTCGTTTCTAGCGGGAAGTAATGAGCAGTTCTTC.

J is TRBJ2-4 and V is TRBV6-2 or TRBV6-3, with a tentative D call TRBD2 (6 bases). From germline, CDR1 is MNHEY and CDR2 SVGEGT. V dropped 2 bases and J dropped 11 bases, with 16 bases sitting between them. The CDR3 is 14 amino acids. The CDR3 spells CASSYGNRRAFQYF. CDR3 DNA sequence: TGTGCCAGCAGTTACGGTAACAGGAGGGCATTTCAGTACTTC.

The V gene is TRBV2, the J gene TRBJ2-5, with TRBD2 matching over 12 bases. The CDR3 totals 16 residues. Germline V gene data show CDR1 as SNHLY and CDR2 as FYNNEI. The V gene end was trimmed by 6 bases and the J gene end by 5 bases; junction bases not matched to a gene: 10. CDR3 region: CASRETSGRGGETQYF. The CDR3 coding sequence is TGTGCCAGCAGGGAGACTAGCGGGAGAGGTGGGGAGACCCAGTACTTC.

The chain uses TRBV7-9 and TRBJ2-3, with D possibly matching TRBD2 (6 bases). Germline CDR1 SEHNR, CDR2 FQNEAQ (reference sequence). This CDR3 comprises 16 residues. Trimming removed 4 bases at V and 1 base at J, with 15 bases between. The CDR3 sequence: CASSSILGGGTDTQYF. The CDR3 bases are TGTGCCAGCAGCTCAATACTAGGCGGGGGCACAGATACGCAGTATTTT.

The chain carries TRBV7-2 and TRBJ2-7; D possibly corresponds to TRBD2 (5 bases). CDR3 length equals 14 residues. CDR1 is SGHTA, CDR2 FQGNSA, per germline. Trimming removed 5 bases from V and 5 bases from J, with 16 bases in between. In nucleotides, the CDR3 is TGTGCCAGCAGCCCCGCCGGGGAGTTCGACGAGCAGTACTTC. Protein product: CASSPAGEFDEQYF.

The genes are TRBV7-2 and TRBJ2-7, with 8 bases lining up with TRBD2. CDR3 length: 15 amino acids. Germline trimming cut 1 base from V and 3 bases from J; bases unmatched to any gene: 5. The germline CDR1 and CDR2 sequences are SGHTA and FQGNSA. CDR3 DNA: TGTGCCAGCAGCTTAGGAGGACTAGCAGGCTACGAGCAGTACTTC. As protein: CASSLGGLAGYEQYF.

This sequence joins TRBV28 and TRBJ1-2, with TRBD1 as a possible D gene (6 bases). Germline V gene sequence: CDR1 MDHEN, CDR2 SYDVKM. This CDR3 region has 13 residues. Trimming took 10 bases from V and 3 from J, leaving 15 bases between them. CDR3: CATLNNRDYGYTF. CDR3 nucleotides: TGTGCCACCCTAAACAACAGGGACTATGGCTACACCTTC.

This chain links TRBV5-1 with TRBJ2-7; TRBD1 matches 9 bases. The V segment lost 4 bases and the J segment 2 bases; nucleotides outside the gene matches: 7. The CDR3 totals 15 residues. Looked up from germline, CDR1 is SGHRS and CDR2 is YFSETQ. The CDR3 loop reads CASSPEGQGTYEQYF. The CDR3, as DNA: TGCGCCAGCAGCCCGGAAGGACAGGGGACCTACGAGCAGTACTTC.

This clone was picked up one time. The V and J genes are TRBV6-2 or TRBV6-3 and TRBJ2-7; unclear D gene. The V gene's germline CDR1 is MNHEY and CDR2 SVGEGT. The germline V and J ends were trimmed by 4 bases and 0 bases, with 4 bases remaining between them. The CDR3 runs to 12 residues. The CDR3 protein is CASSLASYEQYF. The CDR3 DNA follows: TGTGCCAGCAGTTTGGCCTCCTACGAGCAGTACTTC.

The chain employs TRBV20-1 and TRBJ2-1; no clear D gene. Trimming removed 0 bases from V and 15 bases from J, with 9 bases in between. Germline CDR1 is DFQATT and CDR2 is SNEGSKA (reference sequence). The CDR3 is made up of 10 amino acids. The CDR3 sequence is CSARDPRPFF. DNA for the CDR3: TGCAGTGCTAGAGACCCCCGTCCGTTCTTC.

The V and J genes are TRBV5-1 and TRBJ2-1, with D possibly being TRBD1 (6 bases). Germline assignment: CDR1 SGHRS and CDR2 YFSETQ. This CDR3 has 14 amino acids. Trimming stripped 4 bases from V and 5 bases from J, with 13 bases between. CDR3 loop: CASSGGQVDNEQFF. The CDR3 nucleotides are TGCGCCAGCAGCGGGGGCCAGGTAGACAATGAGCAGTTCTTC.

The rearrangement joins TRBV28 to TRBJ2-7; the D is unclear. CDR1 is MDHEN, CDR2 SYDVKM, per germline. CDR3 length equals 13 residues. V lost 7 bases, J lost 0 bases, and 10 bases lay in between. The CDR3 coding sequence is TGTGCCAGCACCCAACTCGACTCCTACGAGCAGTACTTC. This translates into CASTQLDSYEQYF.

This chain uses TRBV4-3 with TRBJ2-2; 8 bases agree with TRBD1. From germline, CDR1 is LGHNA and CDR2 YSLEER. V shed 3 bases, J shed 1 base, and the junction held 4 bases outside the gene matches. There are 16 residues in the CDR3. The CDR3 DNA sequence: TGCGCCAGCAGCCAGCCAGGGGGCTGGAACACCGGGGAGCTGTTTTTT. Encoded protein: CASSQPGGWNTGELFF.

In this sample, this clone turned up a few times. This chain connects TRBV7-6 to TRBJ2-1; no firm D call. V gave up 2 bases and J gave up 0 bases, with 8 bases separating them. The germline gives CDR1 SGHVS, CDR2 FNYEAQ. This CDR3 contains 15 residues. The CDR3 loop reads CASSLSPGSYNEQFF. The CDR3 region has the DNA TGTGCCAGCAGCTTAAGCCCAGGCTCCTACAATGAGCAGTTCTTC.

CDR3 sequence (DNA): TGTGCCAGCAGCCCTGCCTGGGACAGGGGTTGGGATGAGCAGTACTTC. Its protein is CASSPAWDRGWDEQYF. The rearrangement joins TRBV5-8 to TRBJ2-7; 10 positions match TRBD1. This CDR3 is built from 16 residues. The trim removed 4 bases at V and 7 bases at J, leaving 14 bases unmatched. Germline V lookup: CDR1 SGHTS, CDR2 YDEGEE. The entire variable domain, with the rest obtained from reference TRBV5-8 and TRBJ2-7, is as follows: EAGVTQSPTHLIKTRGQQATLRCSPISGHTSVYWYQQALGLGLQFLLWYDEGEERNRGNFPPRFSGRQFPNYSSELNVNALELEDSALYLCASSPAWDRGWDEQYFGPGTRLTVT.

V usage is TRBV5-8 and J usage is TRBJ2-3, with 12 bases lining up with TRBD2. Germline assignment: CDR1 SGHTS and CDR2 YDEGEE. This CDR3 spans 19 amino acids. The junction had 14 bases not matched to a gene; V was cut back by 2 bases and J by 4 bases. This CDR3 reads CASSFRRLGLAGRPDTQYF. DNA for the CDR3: TGTGCCAGCAGCTTTCGTAGACTCGGACTAGCGGGGAGACCAGATACGCAGTATTTT.

V is TRBV5-4 and J is TRBJ1-1, with 10 bases that match TRBD1. This CDR3 region has 15 residues. V lost 0 bases and J lost 4; bases outside the gene matches: 3. Germline assignment: CDR1 SGHNT and CDR2 YYREEE (reference sequence). CDR3 loop: CASSLGTGGGTEAFF. For the CDR3, the DNA is TGTGCCAGCAGCTTGGGGACAGGGGGAGGCACTGAAGCTTTCTTT.

The CDR3, as DNA: TGTGCCAGCAGTTGGGCAGGGGAAGATACGCAGTATTTT. Translating gives CASSWAGEDTQYF. The V call is TRBV6-5, the J call TRBJ2-3; a possible D gene is TRBD1 (6 bases). CDR1 and CDR2 (germline): MNHEY, SVGAGI. V was shortened by 4 bases and J by 5 bases, with 10 bases between the two germline ends. The CDR3 is made up of 13 amino acids.

This chain joins TRBV28 and TRBJ1-1; D is undetermined. This CDR3 has 14 amino acids. From germline, CDR1 is MDHEN and CDR2 SYDVKM. V lost 3 bases and J lost 1, with 9 bases in between. The CDR3 coding sequence is TGTGCCAGCAGTTTTTCATACAGGAACACTGAAGCTTTCTTT. It specifies CASSFSYRNTEAFF.

The chain carries TRBV28 and TRBJ2-3; unclear D gene. The germline CDR1 and CDR2 sequences are MDHEN and SYDVKM. V gave up 3 bases and J gave up 2 bases, with 9 bases separating them. CDR3 length: 14 amino acids. CDR3 in amino acids: CASSFQADTDTQYF. CDR3 DNA sequence: TGTGCCAGCAGTTTTCAGGCCGACACAGATACGCAGTATTTT.

The rearrangement uses TRBV7-2 and TRBJ2-1; D might be TRBD2 (6 bases). Germline V gives CDR1 SGHTA, CDR2 FQGNSA. Trimming pared 4 bases from V and 5 bases from J, leaving 12 bases between. The CDR3 is 14 amino acids. CDR3 nucleotides: TGTGCCAGCAGCTCTTGGCGGGGCCACAATGAGCAGTTCTTC. Protein: CASSSWRGHNEQFF.